These T cell receptor beta chains were read from a single sample in a study of T cells expressing NK-cell markers. One entry per CDR3 protein, without DNA, is what TCRdb gives after re-calling the 5' RACE reads. Reported are about 450,000 distinct CDR3 sequences; the ten largest clones contain 7.3%. Input material: blood T cells: a sorted CD56 or NKG2C T cell subset, CD4+ or CD8+ T cells, or bulk PBMC T cells (not recorded which). Source of these receptors: a woman between 18 and 75 years old in good health. CDR3s include the opening cysteine and the closing phenylalanine or tryptophan.

j_call	v_call	cdr3_aa
TRBJ2-7	TRBV27	CASSLKGRYEQYF
TRBJ2-1	TRBV20-1	CSARFWERNEQFF
TRBJ2-7	TRBV6-2/TRBV6-3	CASSYKGISYEQYF
TRBJ2-1	TRBV7-2	CASSSSWYNEQFF
TRBJ2-3	TRBV12-3/TRBV12-4	CASSRRGYTDTQYF
TRBJ2-2	TRBV7-2	CASSHAVASRGTGELFF
TRBJ2-1	TRBV10-3	CAISETSYNEQFF
TRBJ2-5	TRBV28	CASGGQTQETQYF
TRBJ1-6	TRBV19	CASREGQGLYNSPLHF
TRBJ2-1	TRBV4-1	CASSQREGYNEQFF
TRBJ2-1	TRBV29-1	CSVEPGRREQFF
TRBJ2-7	TRBV24-1	CATAWAEGGEQYF
TRBJ2-1	TRBV20-1	CSATSGSHDNEQFF
TRBJ1-1	TRBV6-5	CASSYSSANTEAFF
TRBJ2-5	TRBV5-1	CASSYRDLGETQYF
TRBJ2-5	TRBV7-3	CASSQIQGQKETQYF
TRBJ1-1	TRBV12-3/TRBV12-4	CASSDYDLAFF
TRBJ2-5	TRBV7-2	CASSLAWGPETQYF
TRBJ2-2	TRBV5-5	CASSLREGVTGELFF
TRBJ2-1	TRBV4-3	CASSYQYNEQFF
TRBJ2-1	TRBV12-3/TRBV12-4	CASSSSGTSAQHNEQFF
TRBJ1-6	TRBV9	CASSVERGTGNSPLHF
TRBJ1-2	TRBV5-6	CASSLETRGGYGYTF
TRBJ2-3	TRBV5-1	CASSYGPPDTQYF
TRBJ2-4	TRBV6-2/TRBV6-3	CASSSSLAKNIQYF
TRBJ2-7	TRBV15	CATSRVSTQGYEQYF
TRBJ2-4	TRBV19	CASSFRDRVNIQYF
TRBJ2-7	TRBV14	CASRPRVGEQYF
TRBJ1-1	TRBV6-2/TRBV6-3	CASSYSGRNRPEAFF
TRBJ2-3	TRBV24-1	CATGAAGGTDTQYF
TRBJ2-1	TRBV29-1	CSVDGTSGGAIEQFF
TRBJ2-5	TRBV5-6	CASSWGHRTQETQYF
TRBJ2-7	TRBV7-2	CASSFEGQIAYEQYF
TRBJ2-1	TRBV5-6	CASSWGGVSYNEQFF
TRBJ2-1	TRBV28	CASSSQTSNNEQFF
TRBJ2-5	TRBV7-2	CASSYGTSQETQYF
TRBJ1-1	TRBV7-2	CASSGSGTVMNTEAFF
TRBJ1-5	TRBV7-9	CASSPNAGFGPQHF
TRBJ1-5	TRBV6-1	CASSPDRRNQPQHF
TRBJ2-3	TRBV5-6	CASSLPQGSTDTQYF
TRBJ2-5	TRBV6-1	CASRRSSGRAQETQYF
TRBJ2-2	TRBV9	CASSGGAITGELFF
TRBJ1-5	TRBV12-3/TRBV12-4	CATGAGRPQHF
TRBJ1-4	TRBV4-3	CASSQGSGDGLSWDEKLFF
TRBJ2-2	TRBV20-1	CSASGSRWPGELFF
TRBJ2-3	TRBV18	CASSPKWGADTQYF
TRBJ1-1	TRBV20-1	CSAEDRANTEAFF